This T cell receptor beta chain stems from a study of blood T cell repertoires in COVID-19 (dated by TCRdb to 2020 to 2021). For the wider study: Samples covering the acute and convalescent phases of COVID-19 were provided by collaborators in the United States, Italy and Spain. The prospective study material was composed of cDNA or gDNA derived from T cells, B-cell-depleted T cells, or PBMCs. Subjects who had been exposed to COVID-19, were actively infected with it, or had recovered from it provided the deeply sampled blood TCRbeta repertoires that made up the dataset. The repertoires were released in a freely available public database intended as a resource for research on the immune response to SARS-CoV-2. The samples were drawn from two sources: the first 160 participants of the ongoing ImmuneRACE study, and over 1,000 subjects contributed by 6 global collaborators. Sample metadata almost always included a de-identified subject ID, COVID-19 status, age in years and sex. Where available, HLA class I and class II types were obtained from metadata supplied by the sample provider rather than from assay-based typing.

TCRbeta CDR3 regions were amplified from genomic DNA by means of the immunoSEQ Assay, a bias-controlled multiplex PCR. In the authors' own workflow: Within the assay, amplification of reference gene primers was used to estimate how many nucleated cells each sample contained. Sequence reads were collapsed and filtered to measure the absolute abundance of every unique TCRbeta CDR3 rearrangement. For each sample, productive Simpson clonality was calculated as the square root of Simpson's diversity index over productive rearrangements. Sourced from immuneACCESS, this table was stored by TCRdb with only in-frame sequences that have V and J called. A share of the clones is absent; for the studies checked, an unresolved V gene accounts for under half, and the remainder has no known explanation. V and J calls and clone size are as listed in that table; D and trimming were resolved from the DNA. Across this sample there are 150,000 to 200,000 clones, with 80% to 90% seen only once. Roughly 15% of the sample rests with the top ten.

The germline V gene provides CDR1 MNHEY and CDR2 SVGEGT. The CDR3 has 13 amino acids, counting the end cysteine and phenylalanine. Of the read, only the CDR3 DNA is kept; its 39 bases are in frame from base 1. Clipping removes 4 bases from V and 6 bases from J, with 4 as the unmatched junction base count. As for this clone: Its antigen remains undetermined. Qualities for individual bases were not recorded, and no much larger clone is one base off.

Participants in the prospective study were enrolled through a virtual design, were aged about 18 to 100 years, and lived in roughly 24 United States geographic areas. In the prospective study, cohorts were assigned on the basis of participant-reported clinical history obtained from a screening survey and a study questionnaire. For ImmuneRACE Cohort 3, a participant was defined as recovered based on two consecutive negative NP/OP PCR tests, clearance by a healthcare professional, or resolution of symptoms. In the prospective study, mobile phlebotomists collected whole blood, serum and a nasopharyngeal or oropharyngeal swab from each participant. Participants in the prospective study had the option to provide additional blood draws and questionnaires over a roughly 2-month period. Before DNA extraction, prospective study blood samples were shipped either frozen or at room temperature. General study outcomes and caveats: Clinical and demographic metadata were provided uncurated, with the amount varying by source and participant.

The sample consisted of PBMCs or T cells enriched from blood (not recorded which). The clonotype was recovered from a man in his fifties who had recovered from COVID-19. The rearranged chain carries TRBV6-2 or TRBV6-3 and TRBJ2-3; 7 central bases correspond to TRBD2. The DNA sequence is TGTGCCAGCAGTTCGGGGGGAGTGGATACGCAGTATTTT. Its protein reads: CASSSGGVDTQYF.